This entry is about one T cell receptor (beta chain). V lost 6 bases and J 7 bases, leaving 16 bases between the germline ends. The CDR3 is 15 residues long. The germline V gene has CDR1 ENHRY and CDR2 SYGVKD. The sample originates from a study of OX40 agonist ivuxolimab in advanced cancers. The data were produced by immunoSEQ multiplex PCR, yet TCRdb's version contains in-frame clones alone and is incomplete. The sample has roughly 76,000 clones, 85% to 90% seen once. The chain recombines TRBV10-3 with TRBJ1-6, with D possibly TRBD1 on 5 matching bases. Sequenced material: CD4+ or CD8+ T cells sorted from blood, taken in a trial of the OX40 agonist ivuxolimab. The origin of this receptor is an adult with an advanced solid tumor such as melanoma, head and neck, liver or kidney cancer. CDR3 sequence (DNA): TGTGCCATCAGCCTGGACGGTGGGGGGAATTCACCCCTCCACTTT. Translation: CAISLDGGGNSPLHF.